Below, 12 T cell receptor beta chains from the same sample are listed, as sequenced in a study of blood T cells in healthy people across ages. Primed by a sample-barcoded 5' primer and a J-beta primer mix, a second PCR proceeded for roughly 6 to 12 cycles. TCRdb re-derived calls from the 5' RACE reads in MiXCR, one entry per CDR3 protein. Among about 1.6 million distinct CDR3 sequences, roughly a third were seen once, and the ten largest hold over 9%. The sequencing input was blood. These receptors were collected from a woman in her thirties in good health.

This clonotype was picked up a small number of times. This chain connects TRBV15 to TRBJ2-3; no reliable D call. The CDR3 contains 13 residues. The germline gives CDR1 LNHNV, CDR2 YYDKDF (reference sequence). The germline V and J ends were trimmed by 0 bases and 11 bases, with 12 bases remaining between them. The CDR3 nucleotides are TGTGCCACCAGCAGAGATCGAGCACTCGTGCAGTATTTT. Amino acids: CATSRDRALVQYF.

This rearrangement joins TRBV18 to TRBJ2-7; D is perhaps TRBD2 (5 bases). The CDR3 loop spans 15 amino acids. Germline V gene lookup returns CDR1 KGHSH and CDR2 LQKENI. V gave up 0 bases and J gave up 2 bases, with 11 bases separating them. This CDR3 reads CASSPPTGDTYEQYF. The CDR3 nucleotides are TGTGCCAGCTCACCACCTACCGGGGATACCTACGAGCAGTACTTC.

This clonotype appeared once. The chain combines TRBV25-1 with TRBJ2-7, with a weak D call TRBD1 (6 bases). The CDR3 totals 15 residues. The V gene's germline CDR1 is MGHDK and CDR2 SYGVNS. Deletions cut 3 bases from V and 5 bases from J, with 17 bases between. The CDR3 nucleotides are TGTGCCAGCAGTGACGGAGGAGACAGGCCCAACGAGCAGTACTTC. The encoded protein is CASSDGGDRPNEQYF.

This chain joins TRBV12-3 or TRBV12-4 and TRBJ2-7; D possibly uses TRBD1 or TRBD2 (5 bases each). This CDR3 comprises 16 residues. V was shortened by 3 bases and J by 1 base, with 16 bases between the two germline ends. CDR3 sequence: CASSLGLGLGSYEQYF. In DNA form, the CDR3 reads TGTGCCAGCAGTTTGGGGCTCGGACTGGGTTCCTACGAGCAGTACTTC.

This clonotype was counted only a few times. This chain joins TRBV10-3 and TRBJ2-7; a weak D match, TRBD1 (6 bases). CDR3 length: 14 amino acids. Trimming shortened V by 4 bases and J by 4 bases, and 14 bases separated the two germline ends. Germline-derived CDR1 and CDR2 are ENHRY and SYGVKD. The CDR3 DNA is TGTGCCATCAGTGGGACAGCGCAAGGGTACGAGCAGTACTTC. Protein sequence: CAISGTAQGYEQYF.

This clonotype came up a few times. The V call is TRBV4-1, the J call TRBJ2-1, with TRBD1 matching over 9 bases. Losses at the gene ends were 3 bases for V and 8 bases for J; bases not matched to a gene: 8. This CDR3 spans 15 amino acids. Germline lookup yields CDR1 MGHRA and CDR2 YSYEKL. The CDR3 bases are TGCGCCAGCAGCCAGACAGGGGGTAATATCGATGAGCAGTTCTTC. It translates to CASSQTGGNIDEQFF.

This clonotype occurred a few times. V is TRBV12-3 or TRBV12-4 and J is TRBJ2-7; 8 nucleotides match TRBD2. The CDR3 covers 16 residues. Trimming took 6 bases from V and 2 from J; bases not matched to a gene: 12. The CDR3 sequence: CASSSYRGGVPYEQYF. The CDR3 region has the DNA TGTGCCAGCAGCTCTTACCGGGGGGGGGTTCCCTACGAGCAGTACTTC.

This clonotype was picked up many times. V gene TRBV4-1 combines with J gene TRBJ2-7, with 8 bases that match TRBD1. Germline CDR1 reads MGHRA; CDR2 reads YSYEKL. This CDR3 comprises 14 residues. J lost 1 base, V lost 4 bases, and 3 bases had no gene match. CDR3 nucleotide sequence: TGCGCCAGCAGCCCAGGGGGCGGGTCCTACGAGCAGTACTTC. It yields the protein CASSPGGGSYEQYF.

This clonotype has a handful of counts. This rearrangement joins TRBV6-5 to TRBJ2-5, with D possibly matching TRBD2 (5 bases). CDR1 is MNHEY, CDR2 SVGAGI, per germline. V was trimmed by 2 bases and J by 8 bases, leaving 12 bases between them. The CDR3 spans 13 residues. CDR3 sequence: CASSYPPRGTQYF. The CDR3 DNA reads as TGTGCCAGCAGTTACCCCCCCCGGGGAACCCAGTACTTC.

The J gene is TRBJ1-1, the V gene TRBV6-2 or TRBV6-3, with D unclear. This CDR3 has 10 residues. The V end lost 8 bases, the J end lost 5 bases, and 6 bases lay between the germline ends. Germline V gene data show CDR1 as MNHEY and CDR2 as SVGEGT. This CDR3 is CASGITEAFF. The CDR3, as DNA: TGTGCCAGCGGGATAACTGAAGCTTTCTTT.

The chain recombines TRBV7-2 with TRBJ2-2; 8 bases line up with TRBD2. V shed 2 bases, J shed 5 bases, and the junction held 7 bases outside the gene matches. Germline lookup yields CDR1 SGHTA and CDR2 FQGNSA. CDR3 length: 16 residues. CDR3 sequence: CASSLRAGGNTGELFF. The CDR3 DNA is TGTGCCAGCAGCTTAAGGGCGGGGGGAAATACCGGGGAGCTGTTTTTT.

With respect to this clonotype: Given a much more abundant clone one base away, this may be a read error. J is TRBJ2-2 and V is TRBV15, with D maybe TRBD1 (6 bases). The germline V gene has CDR1 LNHNV and CDR2 YYDKDF (reference sequence). This CDR3 contains 15 residues. CDR3 DNA sequence: TGTGCCACCAGCCCAGGGACAATGAACACCGGGGAGCGGTTTTTT. Amino acids: CATSPGTMNTGERFF.